This T cell receptor beta chain stems from a study of spatial heterogeneity in lung cancer. This clonotype was seen repeatedly, ten times or more. Its antigen is still unknown. In a library made to pick up alpha chains, this beta chain is a stray read with a size that means little. Findings of the study overall: Counts that tracked tumor mutation counts were those of expanded intratumoral alpha and beta TCRs.

The CDR3 is 14 residues long. Germline V lookup: CDR1 SGHRS, CDR2 YFSETQ. Trimming took 0 bases from V and 7 from J; bases not matched to a gene: 4. Time point reported: sample taken at primary tumor resection. The donors comprised some 70 untreated early-stage non-small cell lung cancer patients. Every TCR cDNA molecule bore its own unique molecular identifier. TCRdb recomputed calls from the 5' RACE reads with MiXCR, one row per CDR3 protein. The sample contains under 14,000 distinct CDR3 sequences, 6.5% to 8.5% of which appear only once. The rearrangement joins TRBV5-1 to TRBJ1-5; 7 nucleotides line up with TRBD1. Sample: lung tumor tissue, taken at surgery. The TCR was taken from a female donor with early-stage non-small cell lung cancer. CDR3 sequence reads: CASSLDDRDQPQHF. DNA for the CDR3: TGCGCCAGCAGCTTGGATGACAGGGACCAGCCCCAGCATTTT.